The 27 T cell receptor beta chains listed next were all sequenced from one sample in a study of OX40 agonist ivuxolimab in advanced cancers. Some clones are missing from TCRdb's copy, which holds only in-frame ones; the method was immunoSEQ multiplex PCR. The sample holds under 75,000 clones; 90% to 95% are singletons and the top ten take 6% to 8%. This material consisted of CD4+ or CD8+ T cells sorted from blood, taken in a trial of the OX40 agonist ivuxolimab. The receptors derive from an adult with an advanced solid tumor such as melanoma, head and neck, liver or kidney cancer.

The chain employs TRBV19 and TRBJ2-7, with 8 bases lining up with TRBD1. The CDR3 length is 15 residues. V was pared by 5 bases and J by 5 bases, with 11 bases of the junction left unmatched. Germline CDR1 is LNHDA and CDR2 is SQIVND (reference sequence). As DNA, the CDR3 is TGTGCCAGTAGTCCCCGGGACAGGATAAGAAACGAGCAGTACTTC. Residues: CASSPRDRIRNEQYF.

The chain employs TRBV11-2 and TRBJ2-3; TRBD2 agrees at 13 bases. Germline CDR1 and CDR2: SGHAT and FQNNGV. This CDR3 is 19 amino acids long. The V segment lost 5 bases and the J segment 1 base; nucleotides outside the gene matches: 12. The CDR3 protein is CASSKVKGLAGLRTDTQYF. The CDR3 region has the DNA TGTGCCAGCAGCAAAGTCAAGGGACTAGCGGGGTTACGCACAGATACGCAGTATTTT.

This sequence joins TRBV9 and TRBJ2-7; the D is unclear. Germline V gene lookup returns CDR1 SGDLS and CDR2 YYNGEE. This CDR3 has 11 residues. Between the trimmed V and J ends, which lost 4 bases and 5 bases, there was a span of 7 bases. Here the CDR3 DNA reads TGTGCCAGCAGCTTGAGCGACGAGCAGTACTTC. As protein: CASSLSDEQYF.

The chain uses TRBV14 and TRBJ1-2; D unresolved. V was shortened by 3 bases and J by 6 bases, with 17 bases between the two germline ends. CDR3 length: 15 amino acids. Germline CDR1 is SGHDN and CDR2 is FVKESK. In DNA, the CDR3 is TGTGCCAGCAGCCACCACACCGGGGTTTCTGATGGCTACACCTTC. It yields the protein CASSHHTGVSDGYTF.

The sample holds one count of this clone. This rearrangement joins TRBV11-2 to TRBJ2-1; no firm D call. The CDR3 totals 16 residues. Germline values: CDR1 SGHAT, CDR2 FQNNGV. Trimming removed 3 bases at V and 1 base at J, with 13 bases between. The CDR3 nucleotides read TGTGCCAGCAGCTTGTGGCGGATTACTTCCTACAATGAGCAGTTCTTC. Its translation: CASSLWRITSYNEQFF.

This clone was seen only once. The J gene is TRBJ2-3, the V gene TRBV9, with 8 bases lining up with TRBD2. Germline CDR1 SGDLS, CDR2 YYNGEE. V was pared by 4 bases and J by 2 bases, with 9 bases of the junction left unmatched. The CDR3 extends over 16 amino acids. DNA for the CDR3: TGTGCCAGCAGCCCCAAGGGACTAGGAAACACAGATACGCAGTATTTT. Encoded protein: CASSPKGLGNTDTQYF.

This chain links TRBV5-4 with TRBJ2-5; TRBD2 is a possible D gene (9 bases). The V end was cut by 7 bases, the J end by 5 bases, with 27 bases between. The length of the CDR3 is 17 residues. The germline V gene encodes CDR1 SGHNT and CDR2 YYREEE (reference sequence). The CDR3 nucleotides are TGTGCCAGCGCGGCTAGCGGGGCTTCGTGGACAGGGGAGACCCAGTACTTC. This codes for CASAASGASWTGETQYF.

The V and J genes are TRBV7-9 and TRBJ2-7, with TRBD2 identical over 8 bases. V gave up 3 bases and J gave up 6 bases; unmatched junction bases: 4. The CDR3 spans 13 residues. Germline V gives CDR1 SEHNR, CDR2 FQNEAQ (reference sequence). The CDR3 sequence: CASSLGTRVEQYF. The CDR3 coding sequence is TGTGCCAGCAGCTTGGGGACTAGAGTCGAGCAGTACTTC.

The CDR3 region is CASSPPGLEAFF. CDR3 coding DNA: TGTGCCAGCAGCCCGCCAGGGCTAGAAGCTTTCTTT. This sequence joins TRBV5-4 and TRBJ1-1, with D possibly being TRBD1 (5 bases). V lost 4 bases and J 8 bases, leaving 12 bases between the germline ends. Germline V gene data show CDR1 as SGHNT and CDR2 as YYREEE (reference sequence). This CDR3 is 12 amino acids long.

The J gene is TRBJ1-3, the V gene TRBV9; perhaps TRBD1 as D (6 bases). Trimming shortened V by 0 bases and J by 0 bases, and 10 bases separated the two germline ends. CDR3 length: 16 residues. Germline V gene lookup returns CDR1 SGDLS and CDR2 YYNGEE. The CDR3 sequence: CASSVVGADSGNTIYF. CDR3 bases: TGTGCCAGCAGCGTAGTGGGGGCTGACTCTGGAAACACCATATATTTT.

The gene calls are TRBV19 and TRBJ1-5; unclear D gene. The CDR3 runs to 14 residues. Germline V lookup: CDR1 LNHDA, CDR2 SQIVND (reference sequence). The V and J ends lost 6 bases and 0 bases respectively, with 9 bases between them. CDR3 loop: CASSGENSNQPQHF. The CDR3, as DNA: TGTGCCAGTAGCGGGGAAAATAGCAATCAGCCCCAGCATTTT.

The chain couples TRBV7-9 to TRBJ2-1; D gene ambiguous. Trimming took 8 bases from V and 0 from J, leaving 17 bases between them. The CDR3 contains 16 residues. Germline V gene sequence: CDR1 SEHNR, CDR2 FQNEAQ (reference sequence). The CDR3, as DNA: TGTGCCAGCTTCCCCCCGACCGGAAGCTCCTACAATGAGCAGTTCTTC. It translates to CASFPPTGSSYNEQFF.

The V call is TRBV11-2, the J call TRBJ2-3; 9 bases map to TRBD2. Germline V gene sequence: CDR1 SGHAT, CDR2 FQNNGV. This CDR3 has 18 amino acids. Unmatched junction bases numbered 17, after V lost 6 bases and J lost 4 bases. The CDR3 sequence is CASRPHRGGAASSDTQYF. The CDR3 region has the DNA TGTGCCAGCAGACCCCACCGCGGGGGGGCGGCTTCTTCAGATACGCAGTATTTT.

The gene calls are TRBV11-2 and TRBJ2-7; D gene unclear. Germline values: CDR1 SGHAT, CDR2 FQNNGV. Trimming shortened V by 0 bases and J by 5 bases, and 5 bases separated the two germline ends. The CDR3 contains 12 residues. The CDR3 DNA follows: TGTGCCAGCAGCTTAGACTGGGACGAGCAGTACTTC. This sequence encodes CASSLDWDEQYF. Supplemented by reference TRBV11-2 and TRBJ2-7, the full variable domain reads EAGVAQSPRYKIIEKRQSVAFWCNPISGHATLYWYQQILGQGPKLLIQFQNNGVVDDSQLPKDRFSAERLKGVDSTLKIQPAKLEDSAVYLCASSLDWDEQYFGPGTRLTVT.

The V and J genes are TRBV9 and TRBJ1-1, with 7 bases lining up with TRBD1. In germline, CDR1 is SGDLS, CDR2 YYNGEE. This CDR3 is 15 amino acids long. J was trimmed by 4 bases and V by 4 bases; bases with no gene match: 10. The CDR3 coding sequence is TGTGCCAGCAGCCCCTCGGGAGGGGGCGGCACTGAAGCTTTCTTT. Translation gives CASSPSGGGGTEAFF. The variable domain in full, with the rest retrieved from reference TRBV9 and TRBJ1-1, is DSGVTQTPKHLITATGQRVTLRCSPRSGDLSVYWYQQSLDQGLQFLIQYYNGEERAKGNILERFSAQQFPDLHSELNLSSLELGDSALYFCASSPSGGGGTEAFFGQGTRLTVV.

The chain is built from TRBV30 and TRBJ2-3, with 9 nucleotides matching TRBD2. This CDR3 contains 13 residues. V lost 8 bases, J lost 2 bases, and 5 bases stayed unmatched. CDR1 is GTSNPN, CDR2 SVGIG, per germline (reference sequence). The CDR3 DNA sequence: TGTGCCCGTAGCGGGGGCTACACAGATACGCAGTATTTT. It codes for CARSGGYTDTQYF.

The DNA of the CDR3 is TGTGCCAGCAGCACAGATACGCAGTATTTT. Translation gives CASSTDTQYF. The chain joins TRBV7-9 to TRBJ2-3, with D hard to call. Germline lookup yields CDR1 SEHNR and CDR2 FQNEAQ (reference sequence). Trimming removed 5 bases from V and 3 bases from J, with 0 bases in between. The CDR3 extends over 10 amino acids.

The chain couples TRBV9 to TRBJ1-6, with TRBD1 matching over 9 bases. This CDR3 contains 14 residues. Trimming removed 3 bases from V and 10 bases from J; junction bases left unmatched: 5. CDR1 SGDLS and CDR2 YYNGEE come from the germline V gene. CDR3 protein: CASSEGQGGSPLHF. CDR3 coding DNA: TGTGCCAGCAGCGAGGGACAGGGAGGATCACCCCTCCACTTT.

This clone appeared a single time. The chain joins TRBV9 to TRBJ1-5, with 7 bases that match TRBD1. The V gene's germline CDR1 is SGDLS and CDR2 YYNGEE. The CDR3 consists of 14 residues. After removal of 4 bases from V and 5 bases from J, the junction contained 6 bases not matched to a gene. The CDR3 sequence is CASSPGGGDQPQHF. CDR3 DNA: TGTGCCAGCAGCCCAGGGGGAGGGGATCAGCCCCAGCATTTT.

This rearrangement joins TRBV27 to TRBJ1-1; D is unclear. CDR1 and CDR2 from the germline V gene are MNHEY and SMNVEV (reference sequence). This CDR3 comprises 17 residues. Trimming took 7 bases from V and 2 from J, leaving 23 bases between them. The CDR3 is CASKSPDTFSHNTEAFF. CDR3 in DNA: TGTGCCAGCAAGAGTCCCGATACGTTTTCACACAACACTGAAGCTTTCTTT.

This CDR3 is CASRGRASGEPNEQFF. In DNA, the CDR3 is TGTGCCAGCAGGGGTAGGGCCAGCGGTGAACCTAATGAGCAGTTCTTC. The chain is built from TRBV13 and TRBJ2-1, with D maybe TRBD2 (5 bases). There are 16 residues in the CDR3. V was clipped by 6 bases and J by 7 bases, with 22 bases between them. Germline lookup yields CDR1 PRHDT and CDR2 FYEKMQ (reference sequence).

The chain joins TRBV7-8 to TRBJ1-2, with a weak D call TRBD1 (6 bases). Trimming pared 6 bases from V and 8 bases from J, leaving 19 bases between. Germline CDR1 is SGHVS and CDR2 is FQNEAQ. The CDR3 covers 14 residues. The CDR3 sequence is CASSLAGTGLGYTF. CDR3 in DNA: TGTGCCAGCAGTCTAGCTGGCACAGGGTTAGGCTACACCTTC. Full variable domain (missing parts from reference TRBV7-8 and TRBJ1-2): GAGVSQSPRYKVAKRGQDVALRCDPISGHVSLFWYQQALGQGPEFLTYFQNEAQLDKSGLPSDRFFAERPEGSVSTLKIQRTQQEDSAVYLCASSLAGTGLGYTFGSGTRLTVV.

This sequence joins TRBV11-2 and TRBJ1-6, with D maybe TRBD1 (5 bases). Germline assignment: CDR1 SGHAT and CDR2 FQNNGV. The V gene lost 3 bases and the J gene lost 9 bases, with 15 bases spanning the gap. The CDR3 loop spans 15 amino acids. As DNA, the CDR3 is TGTGCCAGCAGCTTTGTTGGCACGGGGGGTTCACCCCTCCACTTT. This sequence encodes CASSFVGTGGSPLHF.

This clone was counted between two and nine times. The CDR3 region has the DNA TGTGCCAGCACTGAGGACAGGGTTTACGAAAAACTGTTTTTT. This encodes CASTEDRVYEKLFF. The V gene is TRBV2, the J gene TRBJ1-4; 8 positions match TRBD1. The CDR3 has 14 amino acids. From germline, CDR1 is SNHLY and CDR2 FYNNEI. The V and J ends lost 7 bases and 8 bases, in that order; junction bases with no gene match: 9.

J is TRBJ1-4 and V is TRBV27, with D maybe TRBD1 (6 bases). CDR1 MNHEY and CDR2 SMNVEV come from the germline V gene (reference sequence). V was pared by 10 bases and J by 8 bases, with 29 bases between. This CDR3 comprises 17 residues. CDR3 region: CATLLMLADQGMEKLFF. Here the CDR3 DNA reads TGTGCCACACTCTTGATGCTTGCGGACCAGGGGATGGAAAAACTGTTTTTT.

The J gene is TRBJ2-7, the V gene TRBV4-1, with D perhaps TRBD2 (6 bases). V was clipped by 4 bases and J by 4 bases, with 17 bases between them. This CDR3 spans 15 amino acids. CDR1 is MGHRA, CDR2 YSYEKL, per germline. The CDR3, as DNA: TGCGCCAGCAGCCCACTCAGCTCGGGGACTTACGAGCAGTACTTC. This encodes CASSPLSSGTYEQYF.

The J gene is TRBJ2-7, the V gene TRBV29-1; possibly TRBD1 for D (6 bases). Per the germline V gene, CDR1 is SQVTM and CDR2 is ANQGSEA. Trimming cost V 4 bases and J 2 bases, with 12 bases left between them. This CDR3 has 13 amino acids. CDR3 coding DNA: TGCAGCGTTGCCACAGGGTCACCCTACGAGCAGTACTTC. The encoded protein is CSVATGSPYEQYF.